A selection of T cell receptor beta chains follows, all from one sample in a study of cytomegalovirus exposure and HLA in healthy donors. TCRdb keeps only in-frame clones here, not all; method: immunoSEQ multiplex PCR. The data contain roughly 190,000 clones, 65% to 85% of them seen just once; the ten biggest clones take up approximately 3.8%. The sequenced sample consisted of PBMCs. The receptors here all came from a man between 50 and 59 years old in good health and CMV-seronegative. Both conserved end residues are part of each CDR3. D genes are given only for firm matches. Rows may omit the clone size; those that give it use once, few, many or a size class.

TRBJ2-2	TRBV7-9	.	.	TGTGCCAGCAGCGTACAGGTCACCGGGGAGCTGTTTTTT	CASSVQVTGELFF
TRBJ1-6	TRBV6-5	.	.	TGTGCCAGCAGTTGGGGGGGTACTTCACCCCTCCACTTT	CASSWGGTSPLHF
TRBJ1-3	TRBV5-1	TRBD1	few	TGCGCCAGCAGCTTAGGACAGGGGAGAAACACCATATATTTT	CASSLGQGRNTIYF
TRBJ1-1	TRBV6-1	.	few	TGTGCCAGCAGGGCCGGGGTGTCGGTGAACACTGAAGCTTTCTTT	CASRAGVSVNTEAFF
TRBJ2-7	TRBV18	.	.	TGTGCCAGCTCACCACAACAGAAAGGGGGTGGCGAGCAGTACTTC	CASSPQQKGGGEQYF
TRBJ2-2	TRBV7-3	TRBD1	.	TGTGCCAGCAGCATAAAACAGGGGACCGGGGAGCTGTTTTTT	CASSIKQGTGELFF
TRBJ2-7	TRBV6-5	TRBD2	.	TGTGCCAGCAGGTTAGCGGGGGGGCCCTACGAGCAGTACTTC	CASRLAGGPYEQYF
TRBJ1-2	TRBV5-6	TRBD1	.	TGTGCCAGCAGCCGAGCAGGGGGCATCGATAGCTACACCTTC	CASSRAGGIDSYTF
TRBJ2-1	TRBV6-4	TRBD2	.	TGTGCCAGCAGTTCTAGCGGGGGATCTCGGGGTGAGCAGTTCTTC	CASSSSGGSRGEQFF
TRBJ1-1	TRBV7-2	TRBD1	.	TGTGCCACCTCGGGACAGGTGAACACTGAAGCTTTCTTT	CATSGQVNTEAFF
TRBJ1-6	TRBV19	.	.	TGTGCCAGTAGTATCCCAGGGAAAGGTCGGGATAATTCACCCCTCCACTTT	CASSIPGKGRDNSPLHF
TRBJ1-2	TRBV9	TRBD1	.	TGTGCCAGCAGCGTAGGCGGAACAGGGGGTTATGGCTACACCTTC	CASSVGGTGGYGYTF
TRBJ1-1	TRBV6-1	.	.	TGTGCCAGCCTCGAGGGAGATTGGTGGACTGAAGCTTTCTTT	CASLEGDWWTEAFF
TRBJ1-1	TRBV11-2	TRBD1	few	TGTGCCAGCAGCTTTCCGGGACAGGGGTCGAACACTGAAGCTTTCTTT	CASSFPGQGSNTEAFF
TRBJ2-1	TRBV14	TRBD1	once	TGTGCCAGCAGCTCGACAGGGTTGGATGAGCAGTTCTTC	CASSSTGLDEQFF
TRBJ1-2	TRBV10-3	.	.	TGTGCCGTTCCAGACGGGGAGTCCTATGGCTACACCTTC	CAVPDGESYGYTF
TRBJ2-3	TRBV5-1	.	once	TGCGCCAGCAATCGGGGGGCAACATCGGATACGCAGTATTTT	CASNRGATSDTQYF
TRBJ1-2	TRBV5-1	.	.	TGCGCCAGCAGCTTGTCAGGGGAGAGAGGTGGCTACACCTTC	CASSLSGERGGYTF
TRBJ1-6	TRBV29-1	.	.	TGCAGCGTCCGACACGGCTATAATTCACCCCTCCACTTT	CSVRHGYNSPLHF
TRBJ2-7	TRBV2	TRBD2	few	TGTGCCAGCAGAAAAGGGGAACTAGCGGCCTACGAGCAGTACTTC	CASRKGELAAYEQYF
TRBJ2-5	TRBV27	TRBD1	.	TGTGCCAGCAGTTTTGGGGGGACAGGGGTCCGGGAGACCCAGTACTTC	CASSFGGTGVRETQYF
TRBJ1-6	TRBV4-2	.	few	TGTGCCAGCAGCCAAGACCCCGTCGGGGGGCGCAGATCCTATAATTCACCCCTCCACTTT	CASSQDPVGGRRSYNSPLHF
TRBJ2-5	TRBV6-5	.	.	TGTGCCAGCAGTTACTCACAGGCCCAGAAGACCCAGTACTTC	CASSYSQAQKTQYF
TRBJ2-1	TRBV10-1	.	.	TGCGCCAGCAGCGCAGGGGAGGGATACAATGAGCAGTTCTTC	CASSAGEGYNEQFF
TRBJ2-3	TRBV6-1	TRBD2	once	TGTGCCAGCAGTGAAGCCGGGAGGTTTTGGACAGATACGCAGTATTTT	CASSEAGRFWTDTQYF